The entry below describes one T cell receptor (beta chain). Its target is not known. Sequenced by immunoSEQ multiplex PCR; TCRdb stores in-frame clones only, minus some. The table has about 390,000 clones, approximately 86% seen once. Trimming cost V 1 base and J 5 bases, with 11 bases left between them. The CDR3 runs 15 residues. Germline assignment: CDR1 SNHLY and CDR2 FYNNEI. The sample is drawn from a study of Ad26.COV2.S vaccination and SARS-CoV-2 variants. Described treatment: roughly 18 received Ad26.COV2.S at low or high dose, single or two shots; 5 received placebo; per-sample allocation not given. Samples analyzed were those drawn on day 63 after the first vaccine or placebo injection. An Ad26 vector expressing Wuhan-strain SARS-CoV-2 spike constituted the vaccine. Study-wide results and limits: Assessments of TCR breadth and depth may have underestimated the total T cell responses.

The genes are TRBV2 and TRBJ1-4; weak D call: TRBD1 (6 bases). This receptor was taken from a person between 18 and 65 years old who received the Ad26.COV2.S COVID-19 vaccine or a placebo. This sample comprised peripheral blood, obtained in a trial of Ad26.COV2.S vaccine versus placebo. The CDR3 nucleotides read TGTGCCAGCAGTGAAGAGTCCCAGGGGAATGAAAAACTGTTTTTT. The encoded protein is CASSEESQGNEKLFF. The full variable domain, with the rest looked up from reference TRBV2 and TRBJ1-4, is EPEVTQTPSHQVTQMGQEVILRCVPISNHLYFYWYRQILGQKVEFLVSFYNNEISEKSEIFDDQFSVERPDGSNFTLKIRSTKLEDSAMYFCASSEESQGNEKLFFGSGTQLSVL.